Reported below is one TCR beta chain. Preparing the TCRbeta library involved the use of unique molecular identifiers. In TCRdb, the PCR reads were re-called with MiXCR into one record per CDR3 protein. The repertoire holds around 600,000 distinct CDR3 sequences, with roughly 17% as singletons. The sample comes from a study of T-cell reconstitution after alpha-beta-depleted transplantation in children. This sample comprised PBMCs from the stem cell graft donor, obtained from the stem cell graft. This sequence originates from a human donor who donated a stem cell graft to a child with acute myeloid leukemia.

CDR3 sequence: CASSPSLTGGGETQYF. Here the CDR3 DNA reads TGTGCCAGCAGCCCTAGCCTAACAGGGGGCGGCGAGACCCAGTACTTC. The chain employs TRBV7-2 and TRBJ2-5; 9 positions match TRBD1. Germline values: CDR1 SGHTA, CDR2 FQGNSA. This CDR3 is built from 16 residues. J was trimmed by 5 bases and V by 5 bases; bases with no gene match: 12.